The clone carrying this T cell receptor beta chain showed up just a few times. This CDR3 contains 16 residues. Deletions cut 0 bases from V and 0 bases from J, with 8 bases between. Germline CDR1 and CDR2: SGHDN and FVKESK. This record belongs to a study of T cells in Graves' hyperthyroidism and ophthalmopathy. RNA transcripts yielded amplified TCR beta CDR3 regions. Using the HTBI primer set, a first-round RT-PCR was run on the TCR CDR3. Using its own MiXCR run on the multiplex PCR reads, TCRdb lists one record per CDR3 protein. The sample lists some 500,000 distinct CDR3 sequences; approximately 15% were seen once. Isolation of PBMCs was performed on roughly 9 ml fresh peripheral blood.

What was sequenced was blood. This TCR was recovered from a woman aged 18-30 years with Graves' hyperthyroidism. The chain uses TRBV14 and TRBJ2-2; D gene unclear. CDR3 sequence reads: CASSQELSPNTGELFF. The CDR3 DNA is TGTGCCAGCAGCCAAGAGCTTAGTCCGAACACCGGGGAGCTGTTTTTT.